The 19 T cell receptor beta chains below were found in one sample sequenced in a study of monozygotic twins with inflammatory bowel disease (dated by TCRdb to between 2018 and 2020). The protocol used for the library was 5' RACE. Sequenced using an Illumina HiSeq 2500. Through TCRdb reprocessing, the reads give one entry per CDR3 protein sequence; DNA is omitted. The table kept for this sample lists 300,000 to 400,000 distinct CDR3 sequences. Just over 2.5% of the sample is in the top ten clones. The sample comprised blood. These receptors originate from a human donor with ulcerative colitis or Crohn's disease, or a healthy co-twin of an affected twin (not recorded which).

This chain links TRBV20-1 with TRBJ2-7. CDR1 is DFQATT, CDR2 SNEGSKA, per germline (reference sequence). The CDR3 is 13 amino acids. The CDR3 here is CSARDTPNYEQYF.

The chain's CDR3 is CASSLELGSNEKLFF. V gene TRBV7-2 combines with J gene TRBJ1-4. The germline gives CDR1 SGHTA, CDR2 FQGNSA. This CDR3 contains 15 residues.

This chain uses TRBV4-3 with TRBJ2-5; TCRdb calls TRBD2, which cannot be checked without DNA. The CDR3 has 17 residues. Germline CDR1 LGHNA, CDR2 YSLEER. CDR3 protein: CASSQDYGLAGGETQYF.

J is TRBJ1-6 and V is TRBV12-3 or TRBV12-4. The CDR3 extends over 15 amino acids. The CDR3 protein is CASSLVGLVNSPLHF.

The chain couples TRBV20-1 to TRBJ2-5; TCRdb picks TRBD2, but there is no DNA to check that call. From germline, CDR1 is DFQATT and CDR2 SNEGSKA (reference sequence). The CDR3 is made up of 17 amino acids. The CDR3 is CSARDWRSGVTLEAQYF.

The rearrangement uses TRBV28 and TRBJ2-7; TCRdb reports TRBD1, a call that lacks DNA to check it against. CDR1 MDHEN and CDR2 SYDVKM come from the germline V gene. This CDR3 is built from 15 residues. CDR3: CASSLVGQGVNEQYF.

The chain carries TRBV25-1 and TRBJ2-6; TCRdb gives TRBD1 as the D gene, but with no DNA this cannot be confirmed. The CDR3 has 15 amino acids. The germline V gene encodes CDR1 MGHDK and CDR2 SYGVNS. CDR3 sequence reads: CASTWTGSGANVLTF.

The genes are TRBV10-3 and TRBJ2-7. CDR3 size: 13 residues. The germline CDR1 and CDR2 sequences are ENHRY and SYGVKD. This CDR3 reads CAIREGNVYEQYF.

The rearrangement uses TRBV7-2 and TRBJ2-1; TCRdb reports TRBD1, a call that lacks DNA to check it against. Germline lookup yields CDR1 SGHTA and CDR2 FQGNSA. This CDR3 comprises 15 residues. The CDR3 protein is CASSLAGTDYNEQFF.

V usage is TRBV9 and J usage is TRBJ2-1; the TCRdb call, TRBD1, lacks DNA for checking. The CDR3 is made up of 15 amino acids. The germline V gene has CDR1 SGDLS and CDR2 YYNGEE. CDR3 in amino acids: CASSVSGGGYNEQFF.

The chain employs TRBV5-1 and TRBJ2-3; lacking DNA, the TRBD2 call made by TCRdb goes unchecked. The CDR3 runs 16 residues. From germline, CDR1 is SGHRS and CDR2 YFSETQ. This CDR3 reads CASSFPGLAGADTQYF.

J is TRBJ2-3 and V is TRBV20-1; TCRdb reports TRBD1, a call that lacks DNA to check it against. Looked up from germline, CDR1 is DFQATT and CDR2 is SNEGSKA (reference sequence). This CDR3 spans 17 amino acids. The CDR3 protein is CSARDLRRGIRTDTQYF.

The chain recombines TRBV5-6 with TRBJ2-3; lacking DNA, the TRBD1 call made by TCRdb goes unchecked. Germline V lookup: CDR1 SGHDT, CDR2 YYEEEE. There are 16 residues in the CDR3. CDR3 sequence reads: CASSLAGGLSTDTQYF. Complete variable domain (other parts from reference TRBV5-6 and TRBJ2-3): DAGVTQSPTHLIKTRGQQVTLRCSPKSGHDTVSWYQQALGQGPQFIFQYYEEEERQRGNFPDRFSGHQFPNYSSELNVNALLLGDSALYLCASSLAGGLSTDTQYFGPGTRLTVL.

The chain has TRBV6-5 and TRBJ2-2; TCRdb returns TRBD2, unconfirmable since there is no DNA. The CDR3 has 13 amino acids. The germline gives CDR1 MNHEY, CDR2 SVGAGI. CDR3 sequence: CASSWTFTGELFF.

The rearrangement joins TRBV7-2 to TRBJ2-1; TCRdb's D call, TRBD2, is unchecked because there is no DNA. Germline assignment: CDR1 SGHTA and CDR2 FQGNSA. The length of the CDR3 is 13 residues. The CDR3 loop reads CASTPGGPNEQFF.

The chain joins TRBV7-9 to TRBJ1-2; TCRdb's D call, TRBD1, is unchecked because there is no DNA. Germline V gives CDR1 SEHNR, CDR2 FQNEAQ (reference sequence). CDR3 length: 14 amino acids. CDR3 in amino acids: CASSSGGTNYGYTF.

The chain uses TRBV25-1 and TRBJ2-7; TCRdb proposes TRBD1, but this gene call is untestable without DNA. CDR1 is MGHDK and CDR2 is SYGVNS in the germline V gene. CDR3 size: 16 residues. The CDR3 spells CASSAPLGTGSYEQYF.

The chain couples TRBV5-5 to TRBJ2-3; TCRdb names TRBD2, which stays unverified in the absence of DNA. Germline V gene data show CDR1 as SGHKS and CDR2 as YYEKEE (reference sequence). The CDR3 contains 17 residues. The CDR3 sequence is CASSQSTGTKKSDTQYF.

The V call is TRBV27, the J call TRBJ1-2; no DNA is available, so the TRBD1 call from TCRdb remains unchecked. Germline CDR1 and CDR2: MNHEY and SMNVEV (reference sequence). The CDR3 length is 17 residues. The CDR3 loop reads CASSPRTGGPTPYGYTF.